This T cell receptor beta chain was recovered during a study of cytomegalovirus exposure and HLA in healthy donors. Use of 60 Vbeta and 13 Jbeta primers characterized the PCR. Using immunoSEQ multiplex PCR, the repertoire was profiled, and TCRdb retains in-frame clones only, with some absent. The sample lists 150,000 to 200,000 clones, 70% to 85% occurring once. The CDR3 contains 15 residues. Germline V gene lookup returns CDR1 SGHTA and CDR2 FQGNSA. V lost 5 bases and J 3 bases, leaving 16 bases between the germline ends. This sequence was found in a woman in her twenties or thirties in good health and CMV-seronegative. This rearrangement joins TRBV7-2 to TRBJ1-1; D remains ambiguous. Sample: PBMCs. The CDR3 DNA sequence: TGTGCCAGCAGCGTGCCTTTTTGGGCCCACACTGAAGCTTTCTTT. The encoded protein is CASSVPFWAHTEAFF. The full variable domain, rest sourced from reference TRBV7-2 and TRBJ1-1, is GAGVSQSPSNKVTEKGKDVELRCDPISGHTALYWYRQSLGQGLEFLIYFQGNSAPDKSGLPSDRFSAERTGGSVSTLTIQRTQQEDSAVYLCASSVPFWAHTEAFFGQGTRLTVV.